These 22 T cell receptor beta chains were sequenced from one sample in a study of T cell repertoires in cytomegalovirus infection. TCRdb itself ran the reads through MiXCR, one entry per CDR3 protein. The sample lists fewer than 350,000 distinct CDR3 sequences; more than 8% were seen once. Material for sequencing was PBMCs. These receptors were collected from a human donor in good health (CMV status not recorded). Some clones in this sample may be carry-over from other donors' samples.

The sample holds many counts of this clonotype. The CDR3 DNA follows: TGTGCCAGCAGCTCACTAGCGGGCGCTTTCCAAGAGACCCAGTACTTC. It specifies CASSSLAGAFQETQYF. This chain links TRBV7-2 with TRBJ2-5; 9 nucleotides line up with TRBD2. The CDR3 contains 16 residues. With 4 bases clipped from V and 1 base from J, the junction kept 7 bases outside the gene matches. Germline CDR1 reads SGHTA; CDR2 reads FQGNSA.

This clonotype was detected only a few times. This chain's CDR3 is CASGDSRDYGYTF. The CDR3 coding sequence is TGTGCCAGCGGTGACAGCCGGGACTATGGCTACACCTTC. V and J are TRBV7-2 and TRBJ1-2, with D perhaps TRBD1 (5 bases). Germline V gene lookup returns CDR1 SGHTA and CDR2 FQGNSA. The CDR3 sequence is 13 residues long. Trimming removed 8 bases at V and 3 bases at J, with 13 bases between.

Ten or more counts support this clonotype. The V call is TRBV7-2, the J call TRBJ1-4; D gene unclear. CDR3 length: 13 residues. Germline V CDR1 and CDR2: SGHTA, FQGNSA. As DNA, the CDR3 is TGTGCTTTTAGAACGGGATATGATGAAAAACTGTTTTTT. It yields the protein CAFRTGYDEKLFF. The whole variable domain, remainder taken from reference TRBV7-2 and TRBJ1-4, is GAGVSQSPSNKVTEKGKDVELRCDPISGHTALYWYRQSLGQGLEFLIYFQGNSAPDKSGLPSDRFSAERTGGSVSTLTIQRTQQEDSAVYLCAFRTGYDEKLFFGSGTQLSVL.

The genes are TRBV15 and TRBJ2-1; 11 positions agree with TRBD2. The CDR3 sequence is 15 residues long. Germline V CDR1 and CDR2: LNHNV, YYDKDF (reference sequence). Trimming removed 5 bases from V and 7 bases from J; junction bases left unmatched: 7. The CDR3 DNA reads as TGTGCCACCAGCTTGCGACTAGCGGGGAGGAATGAGCAGTTCTTC. Amino acid sequence: CATSLRLAGRNEQFF. Combining the CDR3 with reference TRBV15 and TRBJ2-1 gives the whole variable domain DAMVIQNPRYQVTQFGKPVTLSCSQTLNHNVMYWYQQKSSQAPKLLFHYYDKDFNNEADTPDNFQSRRPNTSFCFLDIRSPGLGDTAMYLCATSLRLAGRNEQFFGPGTRLTVL.

Ten or more counts support this clonotype. The V call is TRBV7-8, the J call TRBJ2-1; the D call may be TRBD1 or TRBD2 (5 bases each). Germline V gene sequence: CDR1 SGHVS, CDR2 FQNEAQ. The V gene lost 4 bases and the J gene lost 2 bases, with 18 bases spanning the gap. The CDR3 runs to 17 residues. CDR3 region: CASSYPGPRSAYNEQFF. The CDR3 DNA reads as TGTGCCAGCAGCTACCCGGGACCCCGATCCGCCTACAATGAGCAGTTCTTC.

As concerns this clonotype: The junction shows a germline mismatch at one end, possibly a read error. The chain links TRBV20-1 to TRBJ2-3; the match to TRBD2 covers 8 bases. Germline CDR1 and CDR2: DFQATT and SNEGSKA (reference sequence). This CDR3 has 13 residues. CDR3 bases: TGCAGTGCTAGAGGCGGGGGGACGGGGGAGGGGGATTTT. This encodes CSARGGGTGEGDF.

V is TRBV20-1 and J is TRBJ2-2; D is perhaps TRBD1 or TRBD2 (7 bases each). The V end lost 2 bases, the J end lost 4 bases, and 17 bases lay between the germline ends. The germline gives CDR1 DFQATT, CDR2 SNEGSKA (reference sequence). The CDR3 consists of 16 residues. This CDR3 reads CSARHRGGGVTGELFF. In DNA, the CDR3 is TGCAGTGCTAGACATCGGGGAGGGGGCGTCACCGGGGAGCTGTTTTTT.

This clonotype occurred many times. This chain links TRBV7-9 with TRBJ1-3; no definite D call. Deletions cut 6 bases from V and 0 bases from J, with 9 bases between. CDR1 is SEHNR and CDR2 is FQNEAQ in the germline V gene (reference sequence). This CDR3 is 14 amino acids long. The CDR3 coding sequence is TGTGCCAGCAGTGGCACCTCCTCTGGAAACACCATATATTTT. This codes for CASSGTSSGNTIYF.

This clonotype was found many times. The chain couples TRBV7-2 to TRBJ2-3; TRBD1 or TRBD2 may be the D gene (5 bases each). Trimming removed 7 bases at V and 4 bases at J, with 18 bases between. Germline V lookup: CDR1 SGHTA, CDR2 FQGNSA. The CDR3 is made up of 15 amino acids. CDR3 bases: TGTGCCAGCAATCGTGGGGGTGCCCTAGCAGATACGCAGTATTTT. Encoded protein: CASNRGGALADTQYF. Supplemented by reference TRBV7-2 and TRBJ2-3, the full variable domain reads GAGVSQSPSNKVTEKGKDVELRCDPISGHTALYWYRQSLGQGLEFLIYFQGNSAPDKSGLPSDRFSAERTGGSVSTLTIQRTQQEDSAVYLCASNRGGALADTQYFGPGTRLTVL.

This clonotype was seen repeatedly, ten times or more. V is TRBV7-2 and J is TRBJ1-2, with D tentatively TRBD1 (5 bases). Between the trimmed V and J ends, which lost 7 bases and 8 bases, there was a span of 20 bases. Per the germline V gene, CDR1 is SGHTA and CDR2 is FQGNSA. The CDR3 is made up of 14 amino acids. This CDR3 is CASILMGRGEGYTF. For the CDR3, the DNA is TGTGCCAGCATCCTAATGGGGAGGGGCGAGGGCTACACCTTC. Together with reference TRBV7-2 and TRBJ1-2, the CDR3 gives the full variable domain: GAGVSQSPSNKVTEKGKDVELRCDPISGHTALYWYRQSLGQGLEFLIYFQGNSAPDKSGLPSDRFSAERTGGSVSTLTIQRTQQEDSAVYLCASILMGRGEGYTFGSGTRLTVV.

J is TRBJ2-1 and V is TRBV5-1; D gene uncertain. V was shortened by 0 bases and J by 4 bases, with 11 bases between the two germline ends. Germline CDR1 is SGHRS and CDR2 is YFSETQ. CDR3 size: 15 residues. The CDR3 sequence: CASSLEQPLYNEQFF. Written as DNA, the CDR3 is TGCGCCAGCAGCTTGGAACAGCCACTATACAATGAGCAGTTCTTC.

This clonotype was picked up one time. A read error may explain this, as a much larger clone is one base away. The rearrangement joins TRBV12-5 to TRBJ2-1; perhaps TRBD1 as D (6 bases). The V gene's germline CDR1 is LGHNT and CDR2 FRNRAP. Trimming took off 1 base at V and 3 bases at J, with 13 bases between the two ends. This CDR3 spans 16 amino acids. In DNA, the CDR3 is TGTGCTAGTGGTTTGGCCCGGATAGGGGGCTACAATGAGCAGTTCTTC. Translation: CASGLARIGGYNEQFF.

This clonotype has ten or more counts. The chain uses TRBV7-2 and TRBJ1-6; 8 nucleotides agree with TRBD1. CDR1 is SGHTA, CDR2 FQGNSA, per germline. The CDR3 has 15 amino acids. Losses at the gene ends were 1 base for V and 8 bases for J; bases not matched to a gene: 4. The CDR3 nucleotides read TGTGCCAGCAGCTTAGAGACAGGGGTATATTCACCCCTCCACTTT. It yields the protein CASSLETGVYSPLHF.

There are a few counts of this clonotype. This rearrangement joins TRBV20-1 to TRBJ1-5; 9 nucleotides match TRBD1. J was trimmed by 2 bases and V by 5 bases; bases with no gene match: 13. The CDR3 covers 17 residues. Germline values: CDR1 DFQATT, CDR2 SNEGSKA (reference sequence). The CDR3 loop is CSALPGQGVMGNQPQHF. The CDR3 bases are TGCAGTGCTTTACCGGGACAGGGAGTGATGGGCAATCAGCCCCAGCATTTT.

This rearrangement joins TRBV6-1 to TRBJ2-7; D may be TRBD2 (6 bases). V lost 6 bases, J lost 0 bases, and 15 bases lay in between. Per germline, CDR1 MNHNS and CDR2 SASEGT. This CDR3 comprises 15 residues. CDR3 region: CASRASGGNSYEQYF. The CDR3 DNA reads TGTGCCAGCAGAGCCAGCGGAGGGAACTCCTACGAGCAGTACTTC.

This clonotype was counted ten times or more. The gene calls are TRBV7-2 and TRBJ2-5; D perhaps matches TRBD2 (6 bases). Per germline, CDR1 SGHTA and CDR2 FQGNSA. The length of the CDR3 is 11 residues. V lost 5 bases, J lost 9 bases, and 10 bases lay in between. This chain's CDR3 is CASSPGGAQYF. The CDR3, as DNA: TGTGCCAGCAGCCCGGGCGGGGCCCAGTACTTC.

This rearrangement joins TRBV4-1 to TRBJ1-1; no clear D. Trimming took off 7 bases at V and 5 bases at J, with 20 bases between the two ends. Germline V gene data show CDR1 as MGHRA and CDR2 as YSYEKL. The CDR3 has 15 residues. CDR3 sequence (DNA): TGCGCCAGCAAGACCACCGAGGGCCTCCAGACTGAAGCTTTCTTT. Residues: CASKTTEGLQTEAFF.

This clonotype was seen a few times. V gene TRBV7-3 combines with J gene TRBJ2-5; D is undetermined. Trimming removed 2 bases at V and 4 bases at J, with 8 bases between. This CDR3 has 13 residues. In germline, CDR1 is SGHTA, CDR2 FQGTGA. CDR3 sequence: CASSLVVGETQYF. The CDR3 DNA sequence: TGTGCCAGCAGCTTAGTGGTGGGAGAGACCCAGTACTTC.

Many counts were recorded for this clonotype. This chain joins TRBV7-2 and TRBJ1-1; no reliable D call. Germline V gives CDR1 SGHTA, CDR2 FQGNSA. Trimming removed 1 base from V and 4 bases from J, with 10 bases in between. The CDR3 is made up of 14 amino acids. The CDR3 sequence is CASSLDLPGTEAFF. For the CDR3, the DNA is TGTGCCAGCAGCTTAGATTTACCCGGCACTGAAGCTTTCTTT.

V is TRBV7-9 and J is TRBJ2-3; the D gene is possibly TRBD2 (5 bases). Germline V gene data show CDR1 as SEHNR and CDR2 as FQNEAQ (reference sequence). Trimming left V 2 bases short and J 2 bases short, with 11 bases between. The CDR3 spans 15 residues. This CDR3 is CASSLRRAITDTQYF. DNA for the CDR3: TGTGCCAGCAGCTTAAGGCGGGCTATCACAGATACGCAGTATTTT.

This clonotype appeared many times. This sequence joins TRBV11-2 and TRBJ2-3; D ambiguous. Between the trimmed V and J ends, which lost 8 bases and 3 bases, there was a span of 9 bases. Germline V lookup: CDR1 SGHAT, CDR2 FQNNGV. This CDR3 has 12 residues. The CDR3 sequence: CASGWGTDTQYF. The DNA of the CDR3 is TGTGCCAGCGGTTGGGGAACAGATACGCAGTATTTT.

This clonotype was seen at least ten times. V and J are TRBV10-3 and TRBJ2-7; no reliable D call. The CDR3 totals 13 residues. The germline V gene encodes CDR1 ENHRY and CDR2 SYGVKD. The ends were cut back, 4 bases at V and 2 bases at J, with 9 bases in the middle. The CDR3 is CAISVGMAYEQYF. CDR3 nucleotide sequence: TGTGCCATCAGTGTAGGAATGGCCTACGAGCAGTACTTC.